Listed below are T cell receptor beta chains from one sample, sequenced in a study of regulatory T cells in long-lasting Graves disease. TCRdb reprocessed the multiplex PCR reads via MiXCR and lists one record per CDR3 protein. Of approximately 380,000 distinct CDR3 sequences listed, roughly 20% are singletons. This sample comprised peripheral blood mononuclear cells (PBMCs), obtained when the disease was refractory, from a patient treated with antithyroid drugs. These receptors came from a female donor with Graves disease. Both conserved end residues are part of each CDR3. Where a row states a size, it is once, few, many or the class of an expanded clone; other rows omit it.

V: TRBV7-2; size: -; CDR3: CASRIGVYTGELFF
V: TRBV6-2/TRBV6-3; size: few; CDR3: CASSYKADEKLFF
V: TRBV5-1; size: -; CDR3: CASSFGSGGYEQYF
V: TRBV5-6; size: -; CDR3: CASSLGGQGRTEAFF
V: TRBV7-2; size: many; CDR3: CANSRRTSMETQYF
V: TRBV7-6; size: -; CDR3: CASSPDRGIQTQYF
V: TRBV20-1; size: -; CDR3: CSAIQGVGYEQYF
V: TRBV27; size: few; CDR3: CASGVAFPNYEQYF
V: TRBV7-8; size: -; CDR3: CASSLELAGGPGEQYF
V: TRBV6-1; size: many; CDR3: CASSTGGTYEQYF
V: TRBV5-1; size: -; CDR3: CASSYTGGNTEAFF
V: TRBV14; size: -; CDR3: CASSQEVGGELFF
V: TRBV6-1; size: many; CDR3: CASSPGTGRGEQYF
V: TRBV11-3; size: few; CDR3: CASSSGGAVEQYF
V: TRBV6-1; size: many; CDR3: CASSEFRDRDVYGYTF
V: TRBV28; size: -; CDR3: CATRQGSNQPQHF
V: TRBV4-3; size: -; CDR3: CASSQDRGQNYGYTF
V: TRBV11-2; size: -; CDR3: CASTLFPWDGEQFF
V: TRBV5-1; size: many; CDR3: CASSSNPSRPNEKLFF
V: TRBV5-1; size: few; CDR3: CASSHGTGGREQYF
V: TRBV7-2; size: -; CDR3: CASSSPRDRAEVLVDDSNQPQHF
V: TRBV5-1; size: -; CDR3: CASSLAGFRETQYF
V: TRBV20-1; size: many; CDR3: CSARVKENQPQHF
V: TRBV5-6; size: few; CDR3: CASSSAGNYEQYF
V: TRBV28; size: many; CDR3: CASSLVGGGQPQHF
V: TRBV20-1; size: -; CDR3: CSASQEGDYSTDTQYF
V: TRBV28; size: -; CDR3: CASSGSPSPQQQFF
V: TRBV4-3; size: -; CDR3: CASSQVFDRSSYNSPLHF
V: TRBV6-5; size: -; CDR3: CASSYGVPGTEAFF
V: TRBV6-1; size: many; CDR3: CASRPSTVFDYGYTF
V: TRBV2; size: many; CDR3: CASSEPGNQPQHF
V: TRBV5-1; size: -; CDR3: CASSRTSGRYEQYF
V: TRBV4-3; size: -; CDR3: CASSQEAVRVSYEQYF
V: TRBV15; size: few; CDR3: CATSREGSRETQYF
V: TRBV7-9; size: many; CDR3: CASTNPTGGEETQYF